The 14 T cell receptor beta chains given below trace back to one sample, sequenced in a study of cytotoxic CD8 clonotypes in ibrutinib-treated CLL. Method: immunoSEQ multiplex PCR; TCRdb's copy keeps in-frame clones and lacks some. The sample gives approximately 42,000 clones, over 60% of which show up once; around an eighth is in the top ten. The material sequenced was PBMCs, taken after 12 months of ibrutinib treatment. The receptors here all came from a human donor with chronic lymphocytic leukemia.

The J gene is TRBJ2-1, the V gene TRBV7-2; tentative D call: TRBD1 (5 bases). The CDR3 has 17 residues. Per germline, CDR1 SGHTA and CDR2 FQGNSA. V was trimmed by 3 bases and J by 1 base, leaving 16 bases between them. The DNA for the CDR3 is TGTGCCAGCAGCTTGGGTGAACAGGCCAGATCCTACAATGAGCAGTTCTTC. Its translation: CASSLGEQARSYNEQFF.

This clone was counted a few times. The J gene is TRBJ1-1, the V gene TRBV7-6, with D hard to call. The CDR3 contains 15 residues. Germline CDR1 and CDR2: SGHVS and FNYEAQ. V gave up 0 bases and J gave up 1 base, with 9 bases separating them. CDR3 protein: CASSLAASPNTEAFF. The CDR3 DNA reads TGTGCCAGCAGCTTAGCGGCCAGCCCGAACACTGAAGCTTTCTTT.

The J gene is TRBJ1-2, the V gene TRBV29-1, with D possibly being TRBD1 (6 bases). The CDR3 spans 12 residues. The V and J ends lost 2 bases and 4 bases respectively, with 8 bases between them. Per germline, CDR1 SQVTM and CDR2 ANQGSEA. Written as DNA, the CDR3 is TGCAGCGTTGAAAGGGGGACCTATGGCTACACCTTC. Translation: CSVERGTYGYTF.

The CDR3 loop is CASSLKPYRDNEQFF. CDR3 nucleotides: TGTGCCAGCAGTTTAAAACCCTATAGGGACAATGAGCAGTTCTTC. The chain has TRBV27 and TRBJ2-1; no firm D call. Trimming removed 2 bases at V and 5 bases at J, with 13 bases between. The CDR3 is 15 residues long. Germline V lookup: CDR1 MNHEY, CDR2 SMNVEV (reference sequence).

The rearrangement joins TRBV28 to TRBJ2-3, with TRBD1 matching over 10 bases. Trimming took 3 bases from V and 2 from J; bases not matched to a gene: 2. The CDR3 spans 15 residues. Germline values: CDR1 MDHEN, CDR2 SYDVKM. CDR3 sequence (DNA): TGTGCCAGCAGTTTGGGGACAGGGGCCACAGATACGCAGTATTTT. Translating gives CASSLGTGATDTQYF.

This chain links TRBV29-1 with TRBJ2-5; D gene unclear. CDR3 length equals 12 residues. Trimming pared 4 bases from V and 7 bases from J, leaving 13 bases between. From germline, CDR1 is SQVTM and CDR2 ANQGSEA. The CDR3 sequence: CSVVSEIGTQYF. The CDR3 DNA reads TGCAGCGTTGTTAGTGAGATAGGGACCCAGTACTTC.

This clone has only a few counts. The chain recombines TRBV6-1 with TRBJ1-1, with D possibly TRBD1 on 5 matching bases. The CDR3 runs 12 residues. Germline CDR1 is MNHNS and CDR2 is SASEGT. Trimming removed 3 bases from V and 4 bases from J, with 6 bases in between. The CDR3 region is CASSDRVTEAFF. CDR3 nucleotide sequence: TGTGCCAGCAGTGACAGGGTCACTGAAGCTTTCTTT.

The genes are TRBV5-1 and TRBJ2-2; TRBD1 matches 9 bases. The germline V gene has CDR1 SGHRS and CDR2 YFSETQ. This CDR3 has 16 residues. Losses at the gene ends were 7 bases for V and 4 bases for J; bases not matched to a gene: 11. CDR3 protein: CASLDPGQGFTGELFF. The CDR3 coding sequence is TGCGCCAGCCTCGATCCGGGACAGGGTTTCACCGGGGAGCTGTTTTTT.

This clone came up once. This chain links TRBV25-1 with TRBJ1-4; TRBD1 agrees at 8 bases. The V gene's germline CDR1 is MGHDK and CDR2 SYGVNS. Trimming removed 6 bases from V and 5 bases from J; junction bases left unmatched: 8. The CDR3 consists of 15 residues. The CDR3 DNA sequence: TGTGCCAGCAGGGCCCCAAGGACAGGGAATGAAAAACTGTTTTTT. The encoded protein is CASRAPRTGNEKLFF. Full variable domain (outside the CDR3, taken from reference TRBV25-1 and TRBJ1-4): EADIYQTPRYLVIGTGKKITLECSQTMGHDKMYWYQQDPGMELHLIHYSYGVNSTEKGDLSSESTVSRIRTEHFPLTLESARPSHTSQYLCASRAPRTGNEKLFFGSGTQLSVL.

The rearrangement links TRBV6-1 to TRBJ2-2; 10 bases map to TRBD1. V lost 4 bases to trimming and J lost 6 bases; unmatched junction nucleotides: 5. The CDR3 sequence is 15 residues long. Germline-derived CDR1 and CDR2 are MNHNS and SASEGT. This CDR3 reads CASSVPGTGAGELFF. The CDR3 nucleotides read TGTGCCAGCAGTGTACCCGGGACAGGGGCCGGGGAGCTGTTTTTT.

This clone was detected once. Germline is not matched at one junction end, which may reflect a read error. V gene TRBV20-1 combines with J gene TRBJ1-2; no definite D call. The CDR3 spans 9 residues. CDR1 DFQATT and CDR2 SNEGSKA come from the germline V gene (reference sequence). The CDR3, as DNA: TGCAGTGCTAACAATGGCTACACCTTC. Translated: CSANNGYTF.

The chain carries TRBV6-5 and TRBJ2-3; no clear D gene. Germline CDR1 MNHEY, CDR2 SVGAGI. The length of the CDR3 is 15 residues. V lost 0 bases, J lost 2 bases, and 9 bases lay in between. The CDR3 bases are TGTGCCAGCAGTTACTCGATAGGCTTCACAGATACGCAGTATTTT. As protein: CASSYSIGFTDTQYF.

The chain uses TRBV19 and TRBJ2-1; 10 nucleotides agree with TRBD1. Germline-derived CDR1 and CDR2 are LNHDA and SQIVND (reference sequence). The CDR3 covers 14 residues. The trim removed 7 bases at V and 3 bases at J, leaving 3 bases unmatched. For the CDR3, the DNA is TGTGCCAGTACGAGGACAGGGGGCTACAATGAGCAGTTCTTC. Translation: CASTRTGGYNEQFF.

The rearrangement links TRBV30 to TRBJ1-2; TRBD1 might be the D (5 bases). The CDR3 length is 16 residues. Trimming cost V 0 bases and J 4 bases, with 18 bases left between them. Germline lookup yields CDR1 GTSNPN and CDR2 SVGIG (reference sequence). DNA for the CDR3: TGTGCCTGGAGTGTTGTGGGGGAGAGGAGGCGCTATGGCTACACCTTC. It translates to CAWSVVGERRRYGYTF.